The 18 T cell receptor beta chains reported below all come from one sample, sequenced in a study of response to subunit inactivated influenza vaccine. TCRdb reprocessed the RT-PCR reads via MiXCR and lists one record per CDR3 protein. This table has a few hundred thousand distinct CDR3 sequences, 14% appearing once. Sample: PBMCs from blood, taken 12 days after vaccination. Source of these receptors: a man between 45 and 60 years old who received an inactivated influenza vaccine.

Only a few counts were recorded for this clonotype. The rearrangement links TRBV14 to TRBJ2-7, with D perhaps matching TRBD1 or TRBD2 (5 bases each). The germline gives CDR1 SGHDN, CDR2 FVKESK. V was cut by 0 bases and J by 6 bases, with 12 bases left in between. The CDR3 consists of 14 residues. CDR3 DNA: TGTGCCAGCAGCCAAGAATCGGGGCTAACCGAGCAGTACTTC. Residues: CASSQESGLTEQYF.

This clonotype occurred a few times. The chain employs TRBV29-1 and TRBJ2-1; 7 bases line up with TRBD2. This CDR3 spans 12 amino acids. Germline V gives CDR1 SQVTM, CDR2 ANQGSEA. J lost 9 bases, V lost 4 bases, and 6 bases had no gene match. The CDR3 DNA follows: TGCAGCGTTGGGAGGGCTAGCGGTGAGCAGTTCTTC. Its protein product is CSVGRASGEQFF.

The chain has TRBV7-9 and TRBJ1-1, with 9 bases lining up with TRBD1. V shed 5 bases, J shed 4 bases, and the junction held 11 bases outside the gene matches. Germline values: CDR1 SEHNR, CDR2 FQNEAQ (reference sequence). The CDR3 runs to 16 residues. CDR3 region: CASSHVPGQGGTEAFF. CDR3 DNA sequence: TGTGCCAGCAGCCATGTCCCGGGACAGGGCGGCACTGAAGCTTTCTTT.

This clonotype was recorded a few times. The CDR3 protein is CASSGLAGSYNEQFF. In nucleotides, the CDR3 is TGTGCCAGCTCCGGACTAGCGGGATCCTACAATGAGCAGTTCTTC. V is TRBV28 and J is TRBJ2-1, with 12 bases fitting TRBD2. J was trimmed by 1 base and V by 8 bases; bases with no gene match: 3. The CDR3 is made up of 15 amino acids. Germline V gene sequence: CDR1 MDHEN, CDR2 SYDVKM.

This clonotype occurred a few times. CDR3 loop: CASSRATGNTIYF. The CDR3 coding sequence is TGCGCCAGCAGCAGAGCGACTGGAAACACCATATATTTT. The chain couples TRBV4-1 to TRBJ1-3; D not certain. Germline V gene sequence: CDR1 MGHRA, CDR2 YSYEKL. Trimming stripped 5 bases from V and 2 bases from J, with 7 bases between. The CDR3 consists of 13 residues.

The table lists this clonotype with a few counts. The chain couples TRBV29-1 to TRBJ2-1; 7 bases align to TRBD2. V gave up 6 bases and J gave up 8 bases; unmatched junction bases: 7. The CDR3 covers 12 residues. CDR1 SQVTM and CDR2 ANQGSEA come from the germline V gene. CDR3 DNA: TGCAGCGTCGGACTAGGTGGCTATGAGCAGTTCTTC. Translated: CSVGLGGYEQFF.

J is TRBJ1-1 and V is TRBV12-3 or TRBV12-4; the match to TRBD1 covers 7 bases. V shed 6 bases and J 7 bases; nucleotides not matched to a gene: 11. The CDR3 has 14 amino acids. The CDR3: CASRKDRIVGEAFF. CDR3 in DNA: TGTGCCAGCAGAAAGGACAGGATTGTTGGTGAAGCTTTCTTT.

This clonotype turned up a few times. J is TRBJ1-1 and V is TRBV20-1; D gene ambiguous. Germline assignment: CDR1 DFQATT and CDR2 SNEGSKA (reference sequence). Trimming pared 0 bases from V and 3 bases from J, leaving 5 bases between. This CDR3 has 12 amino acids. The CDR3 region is CSARDPDTEAFF. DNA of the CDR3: TGCAGTGCTAGAGATCCAGACACTGAAGCTTTCTTT.

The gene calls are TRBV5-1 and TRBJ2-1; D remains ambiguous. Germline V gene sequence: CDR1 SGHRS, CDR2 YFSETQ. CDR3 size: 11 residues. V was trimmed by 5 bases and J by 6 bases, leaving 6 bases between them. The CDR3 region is CASRKANEQFF. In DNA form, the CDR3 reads TGCGCCAGCAGAAAGGCCAATGAGCAGTTCTTC.

DNA for the CDR3: TGCGCCAGCAGCGGGGGGAGCGGCGATACGCAGTATTTT. Translated: CASSGGSGDTQYF. The chain links TRBV5-1 to TRBJ2-3; TRBD2 might be the D (6 bases). V dropped 4 bases and J dropped 6 bases, with 12 bases sitting between them. The CDR3 sequence is 13 residues long. CDR1 and CDR2 from the germline V gene are SGHRS and YFSETQ. Drawing the rest from reference TRBV5-1 and TRBJ2-3, the complete variable domain is KAGVTQTPRYLIKTRGQQVTLSCSPISGHRSVSWYQQTPGQGLQFLFEYFSETQRNKGNFPGRFSGRQFSNSRSEMNVSTLELGDSALYLCASSGGSGDTQYFGPGTRLTVL.

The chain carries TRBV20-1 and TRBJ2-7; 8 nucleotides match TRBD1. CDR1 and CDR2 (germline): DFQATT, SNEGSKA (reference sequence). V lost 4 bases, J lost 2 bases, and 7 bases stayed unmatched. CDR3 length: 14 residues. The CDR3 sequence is CSAKRTGPAYEQYF. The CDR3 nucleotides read TGCAGTGCTAAACGGACAGGGCCAGCCTACGAGCAGTACTTC.

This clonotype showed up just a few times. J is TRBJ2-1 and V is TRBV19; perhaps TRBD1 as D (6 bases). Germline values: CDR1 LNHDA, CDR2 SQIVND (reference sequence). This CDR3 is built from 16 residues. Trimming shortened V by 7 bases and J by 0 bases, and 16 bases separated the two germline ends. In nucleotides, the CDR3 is TGTGCCAGTACCATTCCGGGACACAACTCCTACAATGAGCAGTTCTTC. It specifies CASTIPGHNSYNEQFF.

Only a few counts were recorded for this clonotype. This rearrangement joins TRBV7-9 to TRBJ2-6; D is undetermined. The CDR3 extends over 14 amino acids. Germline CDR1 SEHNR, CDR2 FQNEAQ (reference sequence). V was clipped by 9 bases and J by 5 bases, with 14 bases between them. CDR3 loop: CASIYYGRANVLTF. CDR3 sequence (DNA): TGTGCCAGTATCTACTACGGGCGGGCCAACGTCCTGACTTTC. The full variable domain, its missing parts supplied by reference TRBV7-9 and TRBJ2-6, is DTGVSQNPRHKITKRGQNVTFRCDPISEHNRLYWYRQTLGQGPEFLTYFQNEAQLEKSRLLSDRFSAERPKGSFSTLEIQRTEQGDSAMYLCASIYYGRANVLTFGAGSRLTVL.

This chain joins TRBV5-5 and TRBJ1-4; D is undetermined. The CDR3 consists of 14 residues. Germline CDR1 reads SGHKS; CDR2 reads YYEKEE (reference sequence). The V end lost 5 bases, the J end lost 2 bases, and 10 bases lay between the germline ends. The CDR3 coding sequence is TGTGCCAGCAGTTTAGAGTTGACTAATGAAAAACTGTTTTTT. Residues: CASSLELTNEKLFF.

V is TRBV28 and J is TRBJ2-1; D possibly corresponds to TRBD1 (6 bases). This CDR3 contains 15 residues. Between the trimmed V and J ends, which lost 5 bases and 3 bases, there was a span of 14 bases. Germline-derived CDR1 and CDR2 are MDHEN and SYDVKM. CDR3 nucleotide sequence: TGTGCCAGCAGTCCAGTACAGGGTCACTACAATGAGCAGTTCTTC. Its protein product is CASSPVQGHYNEQFF.

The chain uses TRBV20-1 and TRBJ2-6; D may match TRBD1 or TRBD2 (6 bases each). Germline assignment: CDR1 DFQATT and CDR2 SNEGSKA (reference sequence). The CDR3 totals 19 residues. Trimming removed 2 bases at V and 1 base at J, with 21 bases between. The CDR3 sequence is CSARRFIRGRMSGANVLTF. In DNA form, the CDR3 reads TGCAGTGCTAGAAGGTTCATCCGGGGGCGGATGTCTGGGGCCAACGTCCTGACTTTC.

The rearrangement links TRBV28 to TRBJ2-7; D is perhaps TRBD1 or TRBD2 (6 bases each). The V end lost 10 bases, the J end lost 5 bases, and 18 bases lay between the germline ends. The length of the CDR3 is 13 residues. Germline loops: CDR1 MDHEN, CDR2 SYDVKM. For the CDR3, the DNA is TGTGCCACCCGGGGGCAGGGTTGGGACGAGCAGTACTTC. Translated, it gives CATRGQGWDEQYF.

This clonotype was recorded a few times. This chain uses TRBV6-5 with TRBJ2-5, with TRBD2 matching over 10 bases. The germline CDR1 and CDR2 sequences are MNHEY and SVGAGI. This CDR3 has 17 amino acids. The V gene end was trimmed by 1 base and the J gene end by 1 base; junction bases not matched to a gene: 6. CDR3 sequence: CASSYWASGGLQETQYF. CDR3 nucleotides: TGTGCCAGCAGTTACTGGGCTAGCGGGGGACTCCAAGAGACCCAGTACTTC.